The source of this T cell receptor beta chain is a study of cytomegalovirus exposure and HLA in healthy donors. The study ran its PCR with 60 Vbeta and 13 Jbeta primers. The table came from immunoSEQ multiplex PCR; TCRdb's copy has only in-frame clones and leaves some out. In the table there are roughly 34,000 clones, roughly 67% of which are singletons. Germline CDR1 and CDR2: MNHEY and SMNVEV (reference sequence). V was clipped by 2 bases and J by 0 bases; unmatched bases: 10. The CDR3 runs 18 residues. The sequenced sample consisted of PBMCs. The TCR comes from a man in his forties or fifties in good health and CMV-seropositive. The rearrangement links TRBV27 to TRBJ1-5; 7 bases fit TRBD1. CDR3 nucleotide sequence: TGTGCCAGCAGTTTAAAACGCCCCCAGGGGGATAGCAATCAGCCCCAGCATTTT. Encoded protein: CASSLKRPQGDSNQPQHF.